The 21 T cell receptor beta chains given below trace back to one sample, sequenced in a study of regulatory T cells in long-lasting Graves disease. With iRepertoire HTBI primers and Arm-PCR of CDR3 regions, TCR beta libraries were built. TCRdb fed the multiplex PCR reads into MiXCR, producing one record per CDR3 protein. The table includes 200,000 to 300,000 distinct CDR3 sequences, 20% detected once. Specified time point: newly diagnosed GD, antithyroid drugs for less than 3 months. Scientists built the TCR library using RNA that was extracted from PBMCs. Here the sequenced sample was peripheral blood mononuclear cells (PBMCs), taken at new diagnosis, from a patient treated with antithyroid drugs. These receptors were taken from a female donor with Graves disease.

This clonotype was seen at least ten times. This chain connects TRBV29-1 to TRBJ2-2; D is unclear. The CDR3 covers 12 residues. V lost 3 bases to trimming and J lost 8 bases, with 10 bases between them. Germline V CDR1 and CDR2: SQVTM, ANQGSEA. CDR3 sequence: CSVDTHVGELFF. The CDR3 DNA reads as TGCAGCGTTGACACTCATGTGGGGGAGCTGTTTTTT.

This clonotype was observed at least ten times. The genes are TRBV20-1 and TRBJ2-2; 11 nucleotides line up with TRBD2. The length of the CDR3 is 17 residues. The V and J ends lost 0 bases and 2 bases, in that order; junction bases with no gene match: 5. Per the germline V gene, CDR1 is DFQATT and CDR2 is SNEGSKA (reference sequence). The CDR3 spells CSARDLGLADNTGELFF. The CDR3 region has the DNA TGCAGTGCTAGAGATCTGGGACTAGCGGATAACACCGGGGAGCTGTTTTTT.

This chain links TRBV6-1 with TRBJ1-2; D is possibly TRBD1 (6 bases). V was pared by 6 bases and J by 7 bases, with 18 bases between. The CDR3 runs to 14 residues. CDR1 and CDR2 from the germline V gene are MNHNS and SASEGT. For the CDR3, the DNA is TGTGCCAGCAGGGACCAGGCGGGAGGGGGTGGCTACACCTTC. It is translated as CASRDQAGGGGYTF.

The chain employs TRBV7-2 and TRBJ2-2, with D tentatively TRBD1 (5 bases). Germline CDR1 and CDR2: SGHTA and FQGNSA. V shed 4 bases and J shed 5 bases, with 14 bases lying between them. This CDR3 has 15 amino acids. The CDR3 coding sequence is TGTGCCAGCAGCTCTTTAGGCCCAGGGACCGGGGAGCTGTTTTTT. This codes for CASSSLGPGTGELFF.

This clonotype appeared many times. The chain links TRBV5-5 to TRBJ2-1; 8 bases are shared with TRBD2. TRBJ2-5 explains the end of the DNA better; the J call may be wrong. The CDR3 extends over 15 amino acids. Germline V gives CDR1 SGHKS, CDR2 YYEKEE (reference sequence). CDR3 sequence: CASSDPGTRRETQYF. CDR3 coding DNA: TGTGCCAGCAGCGATCCCGGGACTAGGAGGGAGACCCAGTACTTC.

This clonotype was recorded at least ten times. V and J are TRBV15 and TRBJ2-3, with D possibly matching TRBD1 (6 bases). Between the trimmed V and J ends, which lost 0 bases and 4 bases, there was a span of 8 bases. The CDR3 is 14 residues long. Germline assignment: CDR1 LNHNV and CDR2 YYDKDF (reference sequence). DNA for the CDR3: TGTGCCACCAGCAGAGATGAGGGGGCAGATACGCAGTATTTT. It codes for CATSRDEGADTQYF.

This clonotype was seen repeatedly, ten times or more. The junction departs from the called germline gene at one end, perhaps through a read error. V gene TRBV5-4 combines with J gene TRBJ1-1; TRBD1 might be the D (5 bases). The germline gives CDR1 SGHNT, CDR2 YYREEE (reference sequence). CDR3 length: 16 amino acids. The CDR3 loop reads CASSLGRVRGSTEAFF. The CDR3 DNA reads TGTGCCAGCAGCTTGGGTAGGGTCCGGGGGAGCACTGAAGCCTTCTTT.

This clonotype was picked up many times. The gene calls are TRBV3-1 and TRBJ1-2, with TRBD1 as a possible D gene (5 bases). Trimming pared 1 base from V and 8 bases from J, leaving 11 bases between. Germline V lookup: CDR1 LGHDT, CDR2 YNNKEL (reference sequence). The CDR3 covers 13 residues. In DNA form, the CDR3 reads TGTGCCAGCAGCCAAGGACAGTCTTACGGCTACACCTTC. This codes for CASSQGQSYGYTF.

In DNA, the CDR3 is TGTGCCACCAGTGATAGCAACAGGGATCTATATGGCTACACCTTC. It encodes CATSDSNRDLYGYTF. This chain joins TRBV24-1 and TRBJ1-2, with a tentative D call TRBD1 (6 bases). V gave up 3 bases and J gave up 5 bases, with 15 bases separating them. The CDR3 length is 15 residues. Germline values: CDR1 KGHDR, CDR2 SFDVKD.

The J gene is TRBJ2-3, the V gene TRBV24-1; 10 bases align to TRBD2. The CDR3 has 17 residues. CDR1 and CDR2 from the germline V gene are KGHDR and SFDVKD. V shed 4 bases, J shed 1 base, and the junction held 7 bases outside the gene matches. The CDR3 region has the DNA TGTGCCACCAGTGACCGGCTAGCGGGAGAGGGCACAGATACGCAGTATTTT. This translates into CATSDRLAGEGTDTQYF.

The chain combines TRBV6-2 or TRBV6-3 with TRBJ2-7, with D maybe TRBD1 (6 bases). The germline CDR1 and CDR2 sequences are MNHEY and SVGEGT. V shed 5 bases and J shed 3 bases, with 17 bases lying between them. This CDR3 comprises 15 residues. CDR3: CASSKRQAQVYEQYF. The CDR3 DNA follows: TGTGCCAGCAGTAAACGACAGGCCCAGGTCTACGAGCAGTACTTC.

This clonotype appeared many times. The chain uses TRBV7-2 and TRBJ2-5, with D perhaps matching TRBD1 or TRBD2 (7 bases each). The CDR3 is made up of 14 amino acids. Trimming cost V 5 bases and J 5 bases, with 15 bases left between them. CDR1 is SGHTA, CDR2 FQGNSA, per germline. This CDR3 reads CASSQGGAGETQYF. The CDR3 region has the DNA TGTGCCAGCAGCCAGGGGGGGGCAGGCGAGACCCAGTACTTC.

This clonotype was detected ten times or more. This chain uses TRBV19 with TRBJ2-3, with D perhaps matching TRBD2 (5 bases). CDR3 size: 14 residues. Per germline, CDR1 LNHDA and CDR2 SQIVND (reference sequence). The V end lost 0 bases, the J end lost 8 bases, and 12 bases lay between the germline ends. The CDR3 sequence: CASSIEWRGRTQYF. CDR3 nucleotides: TGTGCCAGTAGTATAGAATGGCGCGGGCGTACGCAGTATTTT.

The V call is TRBV6-2 or TRBV6-3, the J call TRBJ2-7; the match to TRBD1 covers 9 bases. V was clipped by 6 bases and J by 4 bases; unmatched bases: 7. Per germline, CDR1 MNHEY and CDR2 SVGEGT. This CDR3 has 14 amino acids. In DNA, the CDR3 is TGTGCCAGCAGCAGCCGGGACAGGGAATACGAGCAGTACTTC. Protein product: CASSSRDREYEQYF.

With regard to this clonotype: Relative to the germline gene, one junction end is altered; a read error may explain this. The chain combines TRBV7-3 with TRBJ2-1; unclear D gene. Germline lookup yields CDR1 SGHTA and CDR2 FQGTGA. The CDR3 runs to 16 residues. For the CDR3, the DNA is TGTGTCAGCAGCTTGATAGCTGGAGCTGGCCACAATGAGCAGTTCTTC. It is translated as CVSSLIAGAGHNEQFF.

Concerning this clonotype itself: A read error is the likely source, as a far larger clone sits one nucleotide away. The chain carries TRBV7-2 and TRBJ2-1, with D perhaps matching TRBD1 (6 bases). From germline, CDR1 is SGHTA and CDR2 FQGNSA. The CDR3 totals 15 residues. For the CDR3, the DNA is TGTGCCAGCAGCCCATTTACAGGGAGTCAAGAGACCCAGCACTTC. It is translated as CASSPFTGSQETQHF.

The chain recombines TRBV6-2 or TRBV6-3 with TRBJ2-7; a weak D match, TRBD1 (5 bases). The germline gives CDR1 MNHEY, CDR2 SVGEGT. The V end lost 8 bases, the J end lost 3 bases, and 11 bases lay between the germline ends. CDR3 size: 12 residues. The CDR3 sequence is CASADRIYEQYF. The CDR3 nucleotides read TGTGCCAGCGCCGACAGAATCTACGAGCAGTACTTC.

This clonotype showed up many times. Since a far larger clone is one base different, this is likely a read error. The chain employs TRBV15 and TRBJ2-7, with 12 bases that match TRBD2. The trim removed 3 bases at V and 7 bases at J, leaving 22 bases unmatched. Germline V lookup: CDR1 LNHNV, CDR2 YYDKDF (reference sequence). This CDR3 is 20 amino acids long. The CDR3 region is CATSRKIGLAGQSSYNEQYF. CDR3 nucleotides: TGTGCCACCAGCAGGAAAATAGGACTAGCGGGACAGAGCTCCTACAATGAGCAGTACTTC. Full variable domain (outside the CDR3, taken from reference TRBV15 and TRBJ2-7): DAMVIQNPRYQVTQFGKPVTLSCSQTLNHNVMYWYQQKSSQAPKLLFHYYDKDFNNEADTPDNFQSRRPNTSFCFLDIRSPGLGDTAMYLCATSRKIGLAGQSSYNEQYFGPGTRLTVT.

There are many counts of this clonotype. This rearrangement joins TRBV10-3 to TRBJ2-7; 9 positions agree with TRBD1. Per germline, CDR1 ENHRY and CDR2 SYGVKD. The CDR3 runs to 16 residues. The V and J ends lost 3 bases and 5 bases, in that order; junction bases with no gene match: 11. The CDR3 DNA follows: TGTGCCATCAGTGAATCTCCGGGACAGGGTCCCCACGAGCAGTACTTC. Its protein is CAISESPGQGPHEQYF.

This clonotype is categorized as medium-sized. This chain connects TRBV27 to TRBJ1-2; tentatively, D is TRBD1 (5 bases). Germline CDR1 MNHEY, CDR2 SMNVEV (reference sequence). The CDR3 is 14 residues long. V gave up 0 bases and J gave up 6 bases, with 11 bases separating them. The CDR3 here is CASSLSRGPHGYTF. The DNA of the CDR3 is TGTGCCAGCAGTTTATCGAGGGGTCCCCATGGCTACACCTTC.

Many counts were recorded for this clonotype. The chain has TRBV20-1 and TRBJ2-3; D is undetermined. V was pared by 6 bases and J by 4 bases, with 14 bases between. Germline assignment: CDR1 DFQATT and CDR2 SNEGSKA (reference sequence). The CDR3 extends over 13 amino acids. Here the CDR3 reads CSAPAVRPDTQYF. In nucleotides, the CDR3 is TGCAGTGCCCCAGCCGTCCGCCCAGATACGCAGTATTTT.